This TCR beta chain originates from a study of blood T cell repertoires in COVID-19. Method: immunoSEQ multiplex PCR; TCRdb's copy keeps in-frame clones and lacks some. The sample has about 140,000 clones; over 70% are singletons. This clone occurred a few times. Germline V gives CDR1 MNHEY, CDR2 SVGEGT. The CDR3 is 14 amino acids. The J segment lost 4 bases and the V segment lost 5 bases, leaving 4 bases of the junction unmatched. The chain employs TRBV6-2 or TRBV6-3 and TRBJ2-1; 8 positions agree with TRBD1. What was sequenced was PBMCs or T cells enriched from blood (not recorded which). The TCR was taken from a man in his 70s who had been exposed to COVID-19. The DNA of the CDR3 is TGTGCCAGCAGTCAGGGGGCGGGTTACAATGAGCAGTTCTTC. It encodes CASSQGAGYNEQFF.